This TCR beta chain was recorded in a study of cytomegalovirus exposure and HLA in healthy donors. V was shortened by 4 bases and J by 0 bases, with 14 bases between the two germline ends. The CDR3 spans 15 residues. Germline V gives CDR1 SGDLS, CDR2 YYNGEE. Researchers ran the PCR with 60 Vbeta and 13 Jbeta primers. The assay was immunoSEQ multiplex PCR, and TCRdb's table has in-frame clones only and misses some. The sample has 95,000 to 150,000 clones; approximately 87% are singletons. About this clone itself: The antigen remains undetermined.

Study-wide findings and caveats: Among TCR beta chains of equal frequency, HLA-associated ones were more clonally expanded in a later analysis. For most TCR beta V segments, an earlier analysis put the productive rate at about 90% or about 30% of the time. Cytomegalovirus-associated TCR beta chains were listed, numbering more than 150.

Sequencing used PBMCs. The TCR sequence derives from a man aged 18 to 30 in good health and CMV-seropositive. The chain employs TRBV9 and TRBJ2-7, with a tentative D call TRBD2 (8 bases). The CDR3 DNA is TGTGCCAGCAGCCCCGGGGGGGACAGCTCCTACGAGCAGTACTTC. Amino acid sequence: CASSPGGDSSYEQYF.